This entry concerns a single TCR beta chain. Other DNA variants within this sample encode the same CDR3. The CDR3 sequence is 14 residues long. CDR1 is SGHDT and CDR2 is YYEEEE in the germline V gene. Trimming at V came to 4 bases and at J to 7 bases, leaving 8 bases not matched to a gene. TCRdb keeps only in-frame clones here, not all; method: immunoSEQ multiplex PCR. The top ten clones hold roughly 5.2% of a sample with tens of thousands of clones, 91% of them seen once. The data were obtained in a study of T cell changes during pregnancy in multiple sclerosis. Source: CD8+ T cells from peripheral blood mononuclear cells, taken before pregnancy. This receptor was taken from a female donor with multiple sclerosis, enrolled in a pregnancy study. The chain employs TRBV5-6 and TRBJ2-5; 9 bases are shared with TRBD2. The CDR3 loop is CASSRPTSGGTQYF. DNA for the CDR3: TGTGCCAGCAGCCGCCCGACTAGCGGAGGGACCCAGTACTTC.